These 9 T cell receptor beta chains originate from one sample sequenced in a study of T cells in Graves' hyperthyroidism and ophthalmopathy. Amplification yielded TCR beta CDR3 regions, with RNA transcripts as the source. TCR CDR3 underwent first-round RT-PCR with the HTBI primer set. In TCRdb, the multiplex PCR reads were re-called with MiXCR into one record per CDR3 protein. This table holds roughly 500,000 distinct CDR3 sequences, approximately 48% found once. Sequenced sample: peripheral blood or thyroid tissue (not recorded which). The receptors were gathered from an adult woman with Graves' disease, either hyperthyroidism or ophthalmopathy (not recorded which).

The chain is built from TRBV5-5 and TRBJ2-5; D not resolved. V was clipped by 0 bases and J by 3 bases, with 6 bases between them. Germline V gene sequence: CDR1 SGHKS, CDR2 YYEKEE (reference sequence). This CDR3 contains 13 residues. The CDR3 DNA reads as TGTGCCAGCAGCTTGGGCAGCGAAGAGACCCAGTACTTC. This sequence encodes CASSLGSEETQYF.

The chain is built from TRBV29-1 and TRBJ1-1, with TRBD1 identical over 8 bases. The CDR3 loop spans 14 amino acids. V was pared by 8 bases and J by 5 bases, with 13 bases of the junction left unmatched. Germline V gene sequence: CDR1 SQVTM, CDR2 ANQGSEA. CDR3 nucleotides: TGCAGCAGCTTCGATGGACAGGGAAGGACTGAAGCTTTCTTT. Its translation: CSSFDGQGRTEAFF.

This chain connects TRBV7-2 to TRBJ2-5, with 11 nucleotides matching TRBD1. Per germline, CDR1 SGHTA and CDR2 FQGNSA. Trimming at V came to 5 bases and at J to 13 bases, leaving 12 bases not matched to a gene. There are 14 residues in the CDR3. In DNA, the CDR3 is TGTGCCAGCAGCGCGGACAGGGGGCTCGAGGTTTGGTACTTC. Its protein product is CASSADRGLEVWYF.

CDR3 nucleotides: TGTGCCATCAGTCCCGCGATTTACAGGGGGGGGGACGAGCAGTACTTC. As protein: CAISPAIYRGGDEQYF. V and J are TRBV10-3 and TRBJ2-7, with D possibly TRBD1 on 8 matching bases. The length of the CDR3 is 16 residues. The germline gives CDR1 ENHRY, CDR2 SYGVKD. The V and J ends lost 5 bases and 5 bases respectively, with 22 bases between them.

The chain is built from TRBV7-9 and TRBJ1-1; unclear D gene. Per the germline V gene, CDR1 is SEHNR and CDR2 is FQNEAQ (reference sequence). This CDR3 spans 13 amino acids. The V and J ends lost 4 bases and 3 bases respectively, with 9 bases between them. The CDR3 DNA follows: TGTGCCAGCAGCTCATCCCTGGACACTGAAGCTTTCTTT. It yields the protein CASSSSLDTEAFF.

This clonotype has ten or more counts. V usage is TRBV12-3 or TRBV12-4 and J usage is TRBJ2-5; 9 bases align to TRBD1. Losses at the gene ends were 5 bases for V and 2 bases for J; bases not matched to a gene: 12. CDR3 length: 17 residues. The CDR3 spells CASSRNRDRDIQETQYF. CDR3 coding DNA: TGTGCCAGCAGTAGGAACCGGGACAGGGATATACAAGAGACCCAGTACTTC.

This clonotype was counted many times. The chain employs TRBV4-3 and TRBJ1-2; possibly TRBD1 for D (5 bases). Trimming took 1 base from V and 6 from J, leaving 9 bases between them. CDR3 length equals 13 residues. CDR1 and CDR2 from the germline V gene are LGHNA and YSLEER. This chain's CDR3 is CASSQGRQNGYTF. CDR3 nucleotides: TGCGCCAGCAGCCAAGGCAGACAGAATGGCTACACCTTC.

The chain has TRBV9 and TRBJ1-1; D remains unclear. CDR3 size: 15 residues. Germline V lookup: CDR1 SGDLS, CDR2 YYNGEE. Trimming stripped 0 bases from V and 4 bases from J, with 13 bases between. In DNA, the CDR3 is TGTGCCAGCAGCGTAGAACTGGAGTGGGGCACTGAAGCTTTCTTT. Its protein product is CASSVELEWGTEAFF. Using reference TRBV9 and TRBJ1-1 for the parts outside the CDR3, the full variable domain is DSGVTQTPKHLITATGQRVTLRCSPRSGDLSVYWYQQSLDQGLQFLIQYYNGEERAKGNILERFSAQQFPDLHSELNLSSLELGDSALYFCASSVELEWGTEAFFGQGTRLTVV.

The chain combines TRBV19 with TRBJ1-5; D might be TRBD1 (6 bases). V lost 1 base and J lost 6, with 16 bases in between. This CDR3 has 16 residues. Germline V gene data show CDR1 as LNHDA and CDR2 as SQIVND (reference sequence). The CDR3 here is CASSIGSGQISQPQHF. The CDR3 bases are TGTGCCAGTAGTATAGGCTCAGGACAGATCAGTCAGCCCCAGCATTTT.